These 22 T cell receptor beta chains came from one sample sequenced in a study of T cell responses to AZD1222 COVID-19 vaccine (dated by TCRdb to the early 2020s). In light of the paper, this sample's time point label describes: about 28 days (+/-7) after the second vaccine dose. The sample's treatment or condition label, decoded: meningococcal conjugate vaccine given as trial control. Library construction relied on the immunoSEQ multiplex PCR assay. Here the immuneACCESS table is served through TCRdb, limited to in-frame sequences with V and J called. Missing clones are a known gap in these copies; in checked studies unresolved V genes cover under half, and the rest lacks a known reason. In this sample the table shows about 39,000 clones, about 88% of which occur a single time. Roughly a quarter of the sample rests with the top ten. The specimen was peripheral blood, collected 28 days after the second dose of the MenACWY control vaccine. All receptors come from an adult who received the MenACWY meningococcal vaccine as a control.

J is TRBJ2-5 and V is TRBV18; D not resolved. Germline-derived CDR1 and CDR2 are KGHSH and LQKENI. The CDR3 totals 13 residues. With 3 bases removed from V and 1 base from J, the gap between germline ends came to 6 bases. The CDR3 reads CASSPGFQETQYF. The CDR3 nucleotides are TGTGCCAGCTCACCTGGCTTCCAAGAGACCCAGTACTTC.

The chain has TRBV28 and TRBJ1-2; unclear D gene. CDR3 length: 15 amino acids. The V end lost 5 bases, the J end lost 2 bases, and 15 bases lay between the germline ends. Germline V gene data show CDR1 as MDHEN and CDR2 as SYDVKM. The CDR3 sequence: CASSAPRFANYGYTF. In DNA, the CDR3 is TGTGCCAGCAGTGCCCCCCGATTCGCAAACTATGGCTACACCTTC.

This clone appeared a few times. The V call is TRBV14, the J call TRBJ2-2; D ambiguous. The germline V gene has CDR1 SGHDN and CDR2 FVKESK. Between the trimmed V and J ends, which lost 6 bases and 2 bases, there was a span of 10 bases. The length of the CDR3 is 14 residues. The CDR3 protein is CASRSGFNTGELFF. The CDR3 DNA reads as TGTGCCAGCAGGTCCGGCTTTAACACCGGGGAGCTGTTTTTT.

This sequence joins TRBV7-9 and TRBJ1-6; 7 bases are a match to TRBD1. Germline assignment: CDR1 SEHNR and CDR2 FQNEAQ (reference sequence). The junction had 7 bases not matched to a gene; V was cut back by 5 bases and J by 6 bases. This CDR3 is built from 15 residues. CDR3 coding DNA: TGTGCCAGCAGCCCCCCGGGACAGATTAATTCACCCCTCCACTTT. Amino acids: CASSPPGQINSPLHF.

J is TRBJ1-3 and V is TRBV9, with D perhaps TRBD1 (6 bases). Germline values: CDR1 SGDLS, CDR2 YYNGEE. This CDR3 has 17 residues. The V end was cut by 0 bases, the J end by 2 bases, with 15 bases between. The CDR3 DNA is TGTGCCAGCAGCGTAGTGGGGGCCGAGGCTCCTGGAAACACCATATATTTT. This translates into CASSVVGAEAPGNTIYF.

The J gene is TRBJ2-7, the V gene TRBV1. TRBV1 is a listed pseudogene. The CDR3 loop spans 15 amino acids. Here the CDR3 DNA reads TGCACCAGCAGCCAAGACGGGGGCTACTACTACGAGCAGTACTTC. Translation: CTSSQDGGYYYEQYF.

The CDR3 DNA reads as TGTGCCAGCAGCTGGACGGGGGAGACCCAGTACTTC. Encoded protein: CASSWTGETQYF. V and J are TRBV6-5 and TRBJ2-5, with D possibly TRBD2 on 5 matching bases. The CDR3 is made up of 12 amino acids. Germline V lookup: CDR1 MNHEY, CDR2 SVGAGI. Trimming shortened V by 6 bases and J by 5 bases, and 10 bases separated the two germline ends.

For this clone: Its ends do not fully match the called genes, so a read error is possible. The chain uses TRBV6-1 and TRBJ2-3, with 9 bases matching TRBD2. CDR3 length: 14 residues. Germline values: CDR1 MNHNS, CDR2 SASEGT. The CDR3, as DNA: TGTGCCAGCAGGGAAGGACTAGCGACAGATACGCAGTATTTT. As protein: CASREGLATDTQYF.

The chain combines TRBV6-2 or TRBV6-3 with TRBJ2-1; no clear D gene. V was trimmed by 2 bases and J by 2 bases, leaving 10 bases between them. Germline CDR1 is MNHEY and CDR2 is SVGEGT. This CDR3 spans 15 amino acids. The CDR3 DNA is TGTGCCAGCAGTTACCTGGGATACCCCTACAATGAGCAGTTCTTC. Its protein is CASSYLGYPYNEQFF.

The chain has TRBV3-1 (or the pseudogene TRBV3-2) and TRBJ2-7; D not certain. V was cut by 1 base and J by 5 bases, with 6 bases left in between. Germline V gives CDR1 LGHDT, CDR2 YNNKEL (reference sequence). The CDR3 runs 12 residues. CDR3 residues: CASSQGSHEQYF. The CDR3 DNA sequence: TGTGCCAGCAGCCAAGGTTCCCACGAGCAGTACTTC.

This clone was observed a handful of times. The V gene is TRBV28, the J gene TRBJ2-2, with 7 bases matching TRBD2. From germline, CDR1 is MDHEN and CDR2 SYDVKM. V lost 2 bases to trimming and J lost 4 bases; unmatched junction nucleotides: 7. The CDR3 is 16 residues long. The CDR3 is CASSLVAGAFTGELFF. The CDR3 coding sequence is TGTGCCAGCAGTTTAGTTGCGGGAGCTTTCACCGGGGAGCTGTTTTTT.

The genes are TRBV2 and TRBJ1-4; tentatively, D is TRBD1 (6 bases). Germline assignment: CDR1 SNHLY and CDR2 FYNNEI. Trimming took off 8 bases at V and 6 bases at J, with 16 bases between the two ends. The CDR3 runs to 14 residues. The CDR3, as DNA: TGTGCCAGCTCCATTGAGGGGGTCGATGAAAAACTGTTTTTT. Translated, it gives CASSIEGVDEKLFF.

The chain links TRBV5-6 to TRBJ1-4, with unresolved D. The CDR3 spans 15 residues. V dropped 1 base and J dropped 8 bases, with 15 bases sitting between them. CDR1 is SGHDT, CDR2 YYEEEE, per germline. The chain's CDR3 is CASSLLLQTGEKLFF. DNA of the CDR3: TGTGCCAGCAGCTTGTTGTTGCAAACTGGGGAAAAACTGTTTTTT.

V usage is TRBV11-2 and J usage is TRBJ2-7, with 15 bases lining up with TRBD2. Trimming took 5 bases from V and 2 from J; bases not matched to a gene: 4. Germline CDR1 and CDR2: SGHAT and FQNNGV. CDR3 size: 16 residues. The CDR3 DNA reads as TGTGCCAGCAGCCGGGGGACTAGCGGGAGGACCTACGAGCAGTACTTC. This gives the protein CASSRGTSGRTYEQYF.

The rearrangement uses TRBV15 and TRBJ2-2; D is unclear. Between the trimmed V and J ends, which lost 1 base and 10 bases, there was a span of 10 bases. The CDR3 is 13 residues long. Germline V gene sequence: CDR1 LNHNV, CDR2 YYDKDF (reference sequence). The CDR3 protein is CATSRAAGEELFF. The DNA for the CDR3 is TGTGCCACCAGCAGAGCGGCCGGTGAGGAGCTGTTTTTT.

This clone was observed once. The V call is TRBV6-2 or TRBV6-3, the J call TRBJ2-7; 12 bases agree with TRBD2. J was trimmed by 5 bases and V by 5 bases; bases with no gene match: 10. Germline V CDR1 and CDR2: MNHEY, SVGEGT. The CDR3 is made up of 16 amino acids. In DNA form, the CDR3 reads TGTGCCAGCAGTCCACCTAGCGGGAGGGCCGTCGACGAGCAGTACTTC. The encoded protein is CASSPPSGRAVDEQYF.

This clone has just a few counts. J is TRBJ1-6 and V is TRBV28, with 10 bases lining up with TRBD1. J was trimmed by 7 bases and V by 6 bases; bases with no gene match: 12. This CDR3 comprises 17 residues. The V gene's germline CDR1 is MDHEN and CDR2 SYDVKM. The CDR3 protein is CASRDPGQGGRNSPLHF. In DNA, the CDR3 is TGTGCCAGCAGGGACCCTGGACAGGGGGGAAGAAATTCACCCCTCCACTTT.

CDR3 in amino acids: CASSFGGRYGYTF. In nucleotides, the CDR3 is TGTGCCAGCAGCTTCGGCGGCCGCTATGGCTACACCTTC. V is TRBV7-3 and J is TRBJ1-2, with D hard to call. Trimming pared 3 bases from V and 4 bases from J, leaving 9 bases between. The V gene's germline CDR1 is SGHTA and CDR2 FQGTGA. The CDR3 contains 13 residues.

As DNA, the CDR3 is TGTGCCAGCAGCGACCGGGGTCCAGGGACAGATACGCAGTATTTT. Protein product: CASSDRGPGTDTQYF. The chain links TRBV3-1 (or the pseudogene TRBV3-2) to TRBJ2-3; D is perhaps TRBD1 or TRBD2 (5 bases each). This CDR3 comprises 15 residues. V was pared by 5 bases and J by 3 bases, with 15 bases between. Germline V gives CDR1 LGHDT, CDR2 YNNKEL (reference sequence).

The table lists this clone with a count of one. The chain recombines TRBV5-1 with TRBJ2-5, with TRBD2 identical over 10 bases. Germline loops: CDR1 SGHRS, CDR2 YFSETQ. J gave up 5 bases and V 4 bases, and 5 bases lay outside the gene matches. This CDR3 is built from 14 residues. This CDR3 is CASSSGRARETQYF. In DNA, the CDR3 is TGCGCCAGCAGCAGCGGGAGGGCCCGGGAGACCCAGTACTTC.

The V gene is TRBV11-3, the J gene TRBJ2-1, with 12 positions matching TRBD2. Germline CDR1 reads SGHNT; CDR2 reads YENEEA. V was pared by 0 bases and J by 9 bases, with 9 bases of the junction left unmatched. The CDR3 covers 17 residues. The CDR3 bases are TGTGCCAGCAGCTTAGATCATAGGACTAGCGGGATGGGTGAGCAGTTCTTC. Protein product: CASSLDHRTSGMGEQFF.

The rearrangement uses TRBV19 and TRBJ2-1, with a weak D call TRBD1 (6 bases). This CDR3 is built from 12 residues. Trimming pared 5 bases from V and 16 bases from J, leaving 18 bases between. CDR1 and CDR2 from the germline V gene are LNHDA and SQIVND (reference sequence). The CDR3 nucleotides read TGTGCCAGTAGTCTGGCCCAGGGGAATGTTTTCTTC. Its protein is CASSLAQGNVFF. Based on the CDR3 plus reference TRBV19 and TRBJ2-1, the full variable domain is DGGITQSPKYLFRKEGQNVTLSCEQNLNHDAMYWYRQDPGQGLRLIYYSQIVNDFQKGDIAEGYSVSREKKESFPLTVTSAQKNPTAFYLCASSLAQGNVFFGPGTRLTVL.